These T cell receptor beta chains were read from a single sample in a study of T-cell reconstitution after alpha-beta-depleted transplantation in children. TCRdb called the PCR reads again in MiXCR, with one record for every CDR3 protein. The sample records hundreds of thousands of distinct CDR3 sequences, roughly 17% being singletons. The material sequenced was PBMCs from the stem cell graft donor, taken from the stem cell graft. Receptors originate from a human donor who donated a stem cell graft to a child with acute myeloid leukemia. Both conserved end residues are part of each CDR3. D genes are given only for firm matches. A row's size may be missing; if present it is once, few, many or a size class.

D: NA
size: many
V: TRBV29-1
J: TRBJ2-2
DNA: TGCAGCGTCTCCACAAGGCAGGAGCTGTTTTTT
CDR3: CSVSTRQELFF

D: NA
size: NA
V: TRBV11-2
J: TRBJ2-2
DNA: TGTGCCAACCTGGACAGTATGAACACCGGGGAGCTGTTTTTT
CDR3: CANLDSMNTGELFF

D: NA
size: few
V: TRBV11-1
J: TRBJ1-1
DNA: TGTGCCAGCAGCTTATGGTCAGGGACTGAAGCTTTCTTT
CDR3: CASSLWSGTEAFF

D: TRBD1
size: few
V: TRBV28
J: TRBJ1-3
DNA: TGTGCCAGCACCCAGGGGGGCCCTGGCAACACCATATATTTT
CDR3: CASTQGGPGNTIYF

D: NA
size: NA
V: TRBV27
J: TRBJ1-5
DNA: TGTGCCAGCAGTTTATGGAGTTTTCAAACGGGCCTCAGGGGAGCCGAGACTCTATGGCAGCCCCAGCATTTT
CDR3: CASSLWSFQTGLRGAETLWQPQHF

D: NA
size: NA
V: TRBV11-1
J: TRBJ2-3
DNA: TGTGCCAGCAGCTCCCAGACTAGAAGGGGAGATACGCAGTATTTT
CDR3: CASSSQTRRGDTQYF

D: TRBD2
size: NA
V: TRBV4-3
J: TRBJ2-5
DNA: TGCGCCAGCAGCCAGTCCGGGACTAGCGGGGCGCTGTACCAAGAGACCCAGTACTTC
CDR3: CASSQSGTSGALYQETQYF

D: NA
size: few
V: TRBV7-8
J: TRBJ1-2
DNA: TGTGCCAGCAGCTCTTCGCGGGCAGCAACAACCTATGGCTACACCTTC
CDR3: CASSSSRAATTYGYTF

D: NA
size: NA
V: TRBV9
J: TRBJ2-1
DNA: TGTGCCAGCAGCGTAGATGGCAGGGGGGTTGAGCAGTTCTTC
CDR3: CASSVDGRGVEQFF

D: NA
size: NA
V: TRBV7-2
J: TRBJ1-5
DNA: TGTGCCAGCAGCCCCCGGGTTGGGCTCCATCAGCCCCAGCATTTT
CDR3: CASSPRVGLHQPQHF

D: TRBD2
size: many
V: TRBV6-5
J: TRBJ2-1
DNA: TGTGCCAGCAGTTCCCTCCGTAGCGGGGGGTCCTACAATGAGCAGTTCTTC
CDR3: CASSSLRSGGSYNEQFF

D: NA
size: NA
V: TRBV6-1
J: TRBJ2-7
DNA: TGTGCCAGCAGTGAAGCTACCCGGGTGACCTACGAGCAGTACTTC
CDR3: CASSEATRVTYEQYF

D: TRBD2
size: NA
V: TRBV11-2
J: TRBJ2-3
DNA: TGTGCCAGCAGCCCTCACGGGACTAGCGGGGGGCCGGGAGCAGATACGCAGTATTTT
CDR3: CASSPHGTSGGPGADTQYF

D: NA
size: many
V: TRBV20-1
J: TRBJ1-1
DNA: TGCAGTGCTAGCGAGGGGAACACTGAAGCTTTCTTT
CDR3: CSASEGNTEAFF

D: NA
size: NA
V: TRBV24-1
J: TRBJ1-1
DNA: TGTGCCACCGCACAGGGAGGTGAAGCTTTCTTT
CDR3: CATAQGGEAFF

D: NA
size: once
V: TRBV30
J: TRBJ1-1
DNA: TGTGCCTGGAGTGTTGTGAACACTGAAGCTTTCTTT
CDR3: CAWSVVNTEAFF

D: NA
size: NA
V: TRBV5-5
J: TRBJ1-4
DNA: TGTGCCAGCAGTTTCCCGGGGGAGGATGAAAAACTGTTTTTT
CDR3: CASSFPGEDEKLFF

D: NA
size: few
V: TRBV5-6
J: TRBJ1-4
DNA: TGTGCCAGCAGCTTGGGACGGGGGGCGCACCCTGAAAAACTGTTTTTT
CDR3: CASSLGRGAHPEKLFF

D: NA
size: many
V: TRBV20-1
J: TRBJ2-7
DNA: TGCAGTGCTAGAGATGGTTCCAGGGGACCCTACGAGCAGTACTTC
CDR3: CSARDGSRGPYEQYF

D: NA
size: few
V: TRBV12-3/TRBV12-4
J: TRBJ2-1
DNA: TGTGCCAGCAGTTCAAACAGGGTAGGGGAGCAGTTCTTC
CDR3: CASSSNRVGEQFF

D: NA
size: many
V: TRBV29-1
J: TRBJ2-7
DNA: TGCAGCGTTGAGCCAGGGGGAGGTTACGAGCAGTACTTC
CDR3: CSVEPGGGYEQYF

D: TRBD1
size: many
V: TRBV29-1
J: TRBJ1-2
DNA: TGCAGCGTTTCGGTAACAGGGGGCGACTATGGCTACACCTTC
CDR3: CSVSVTGGDYGYTF

D: NA
size: NA
V: TRBV12-3/TRBV12-4
J: TRBJ2-3
DNA: TGTGCCACCCAAGGGTTTGCCACAGATACGCGGTATTTT
CDR3: CATQGFATDTRYF

D: NA
size: many
V: TRBV20-1
J: TRBJ1-6
DNA: TGCAGTGCTACGCGCGGGGGCTCGTATAATTCACCCCTCCACTTT
CDR3: CSATRGGSYNSPLHF

D: NA
size: many
V: TRBV29-1
J: TRBJ2-7
DNA: TGCAGCGTCTGGGTCGGAGAGGGCAAGCAGTACTTC
CDR3: CSVWVGEGKQYF

D: NA
size: many
V: TRBV12-3/TRBV12-4
J: TRBJ2-5
DNA: TGTGCCAGCAGTTTATCGGACGGCCTGGAGACCCAGTACTTC
CDR3: CASSLSDGLETQYF

D: NA
size: once
V: TRBV7-9
J: TRBJ2-5
DNA: TGTGCCAGCAGTCAAAGGACTGAGAAGGGTGAGACCCAGTACTTC
CDR3: CASSQRTEKGETQYF

D: NA
size: NA
V: TRBV5-1
J: TRBJ1-2
DNA: TGCGCCAGCAGCGGGAGGGGTGATGGCTACACCTTC
CDR3: CASSGRGDGYTF

D: NA
size: few
V: TRBV24-1
J: TRBJ2-5
DNA: TGTGCCACCAGTGATAGAGGGGGAGGGGAGACCCAGTACTTC
CDR3: CATSDRGGGETQYF

D: TRBD1
size: few
V: TRBV7-2
J: TRBJ1-2
DNA: TGTGCCAGCAGCTTCCCAAACAACCAGGGGGAAGGCTACACCTTC
CDR3: CASSFPNNQGEGYTF

D: NA
size: NA
V: TRBV25-1
J: TRBJ1-1
DNA: TGTGCCAGCAGTGAATTCGGAAATTTGAACACTGAAGCTTTCTTT
CDR3: CASSEFGNLNTEAFF

D: NA
size: few
V: TRBV6-5
J: TRBJ2-5
DNA: TGTGCCAGCAGTTCCCCCCGAGCCCCGGGGCAAGAGACCCAGTACTTC
CDR3: CASSSPRAPGQETQYF